Sequencing of this T cell receptor beta chain was carried out in a study of T cell repertoires in cytomegalovirus infection. Study-wide background: Recently described HLA-C-restricted plus well-studied HLA-B-restricted CMV epitopes were used. It can be stated that public TCR beta signatures indicated CMV infection as well as a matching HLA type. Notes on the study in general: It was HLA-C-restricted CMV-specific TCR beta clonotypes that dominated the response ex vivo. CMV carriers with the relevant HLA were identified by cumulative public TCR beta family frequency.

Notes on this clonotype: What it binds is not known.

TCRdb re-called the reads through MiXCR, storing one row per CDR3 protein. The sample lists a few hundred thousand distinct CDR3 sequences; approximately 35% were seen once. The TCR comes from a human donor in good health (CMV status not recorded). Some clones in this sample may be carry-over from other donors' samples. Sequences were derived from cultured PBMCs, sampled from culture after CMV antigen stimulation.

In nucleotides, the CDR3 is TGTGCCAGCAGCCCCCCCAGGCCGAAAAACATTCAGTACTTC. Protein product: CASSPPRPKNIQYF. The gene calls are TRBV7-4 and TRBJ2-4, with unresolved D. The CDR3 consists of 14 residues. The V gene's germline CDR1 is SGHVT and CDR2 SQSDAQ. Trimming cost V 5 bases and J 4 bases, with 12 bases left between them.